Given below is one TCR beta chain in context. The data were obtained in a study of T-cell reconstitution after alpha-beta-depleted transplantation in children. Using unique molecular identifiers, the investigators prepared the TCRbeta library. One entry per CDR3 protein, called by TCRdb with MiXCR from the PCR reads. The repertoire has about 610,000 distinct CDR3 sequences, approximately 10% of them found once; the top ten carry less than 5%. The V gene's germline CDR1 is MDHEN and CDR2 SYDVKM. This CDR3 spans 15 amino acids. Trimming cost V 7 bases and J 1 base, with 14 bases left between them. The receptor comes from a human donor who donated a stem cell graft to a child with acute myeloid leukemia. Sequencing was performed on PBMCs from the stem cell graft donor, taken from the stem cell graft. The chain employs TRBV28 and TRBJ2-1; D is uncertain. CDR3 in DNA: TGTGCCAGCACGGCGGATCAAAGGTCCTACAATGAGCAGTTCTTC. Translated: CASTADQRSYNEQFF.